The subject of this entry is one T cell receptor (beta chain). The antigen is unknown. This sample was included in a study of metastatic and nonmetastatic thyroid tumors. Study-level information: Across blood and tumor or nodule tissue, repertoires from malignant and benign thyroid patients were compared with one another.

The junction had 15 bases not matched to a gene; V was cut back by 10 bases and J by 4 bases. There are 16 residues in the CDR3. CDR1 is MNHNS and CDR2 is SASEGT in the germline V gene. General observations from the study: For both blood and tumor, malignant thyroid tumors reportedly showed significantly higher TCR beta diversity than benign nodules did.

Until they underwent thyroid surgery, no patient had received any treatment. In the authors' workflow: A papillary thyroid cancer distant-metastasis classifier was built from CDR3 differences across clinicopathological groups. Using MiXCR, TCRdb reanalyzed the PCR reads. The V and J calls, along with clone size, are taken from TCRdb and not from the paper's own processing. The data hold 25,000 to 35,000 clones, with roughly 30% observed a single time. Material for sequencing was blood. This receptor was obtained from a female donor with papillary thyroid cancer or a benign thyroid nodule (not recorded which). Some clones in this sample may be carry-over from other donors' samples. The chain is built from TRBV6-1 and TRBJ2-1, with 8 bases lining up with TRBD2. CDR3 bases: TGTGCCACCGGATCCGATGGCGGGAGGATATACAATGAGCAGTTCTTC. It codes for CATGSDGGRIYNEQFF.